The T cell receptor (beta chain) described here comes from a study of shared clonotypes between healthy human individuals. This clone appeared a single time. The table came from immunoSEQ multiplex PCR; TCRdb's copy has only in-frame clones and leaves some out. The sample carries over 850,000 clones, more than 75% recorded once. Germline V gene data show CDR1 as SGHRS and CDR2 as YFSETQ. CDR3 size: 16 residues. V trimming: 0 bases; J trimming: 4 bases; junction bases outside the gene matches: 9. The sequence derives from a man aged 18-30 years in good health. Some clones in this sample may be carry-over from other donors' samples. The chain uses TRBV5-1 and TRBJ2-5, with TRBD1 matching over 7 bases. What was sequenced was memory CD4+ T cells from PBMCs. As for subset: CD45RA-negative fraction. The CDR3: CASSLVWQGELETQYF. The CDR3 region has the DNA TGCGCCAGCAGCTTGGTTTGGCAGGGGGAGTTAGAGACCCAGTACTTC.